The clone carrying this TCR beta chain showed up just a few times. TCRdb's table, derived via immunoSEQ multiplex PCR, lists solely in-frame clones and lacks some. This table holds roughly 11,000 clones, 69% found once. These data belong to a study of ipilimumab plus nivolumab after autologous stem cell transplantation. Study-wide context: The DLBCL group included primary refractory and relapsed cases.

The CDR3 spans 15 residues. The V gene lost 6 bases and the J gene lost 0 bases, with 14 bases spanning the gap. Germline values: CDR1 MNHNY, CDR2 SVGAGI (reference sequence). Source: PBMCs, taken in a trial of ipilimumab plus nivolumab as post-transplant consolidation. The chain carries TRBV6-6 and TRBJ1-1; possibly TRBD1 for D (6 bases). The source is a male donor with diffuse large B-cell lymphoma. CDR3 sequence (DNA): TGTGCCAGCAGCCCCCTCACAGGGATGAACACTGAAGCTTTCTTT. It codes for CASSPLTGMNTEAFF.